A single sample gave rise to the 27 T cell receptor beta chains below, sequenced in a study of T cells after posttransplantation cyclophosphamide. Measured with immunoSEQ multiplex PCR; TCRdb has only the in-frame clones, and not every one. The profile shows tens of thousands of clones, around 90% of them singletons. Sequencing was carried out using PBMCs. Every receptor here comes from a woman in her thirties or forties with a blood cancer, CMV-positive, and with a related stem cell donor.

As DNA, the CDR3 is TGTGCCAGCATAAAGCGCGGGCCGGCGAACTATGGCTACACCTTC. This translates into CASIKRGPANYGYTF. J is TRBJ1-2 and V is TRBV2, with no clear D. Trimming cost V 7 bases and J 2 bases, with 17 bases left between them. This CDR3 has 15 residues. CDR1 SNHLY and CDR2 FYNNEI come from the germline V gene.

CDR3 sequence: CASSAQVGGNQPQHF. CDR3 nucleotide sequence: TGTGCCAGCAGTGCACAGGTAGGCGGCAATCAGCCCCAGCATTTT. The rearrangement uses TRBV6-1 and TRBJ1-5; tentative D call: TRBD1 (5 bases). V dropped 4 bases and J dropped 2 bases, with 12 bases sitting between them. The CDR3 spans 15 residues. Germline V gene sequence: CDR1 MNHNS, CDR2 SASEGT.

The genes are TRBV7-6 and TRBJ2-7; D ambiguous. Germline loops: CDR1 SGHVS, CDR2 FNYEAQ. The CDR3 totals 13 residues. The V end lost 0 bases, the J end lost 2 bases, and 5 bases lay between the germline ends. The CDR3 coding sequence is TGTGCCAGCAGCTTAGCGCTAGCCTACGAGCAGTACTTC. It yields the protein CASSLALAYEQYF.

This sequence joins TRBV18 and TRBJ1-2; TRBD1 matches at 7 bases. The germline V gene has CDR1 KGHSH and CDR2 LQKENI. V shed 6 bases and J 3 bases; nucleotides not matched to a gene: 10. The CDR3 runs 15 residues. The CDR3 DNA reads as TGTGCCAGCTCGGCTCTGGGACAGCCCGACTATGGCTACACCTTC. Translating it yields CASSALGQPDYGYTF.

This chain links TRBV5-1 with TRBJ1-2; D is perhaps TRBD1 (6 bases). The CDR3 has 13 residues. V gave up 0 bases and J gave up 5 bases, with 8 bases separating them. Per germline, CDR1 SGHRS and CDR2 YFSETQ. In nucleotides, the CDR3 is TGCGCCAGCAGCTTGGACAGGGAGTATGGCTACACCTTC. It encodes CASSLDREYGYTF. The full variable domain, its missing parts supplied by reference TRBV5-1 and TRBJ1-2, is KAGVTQTPRYLIKTRGQQVTLSCSPISGHRSVSWYQQTPGQGLQFLFEYFSETQRNKGNFPGRFSGRQFSNSRSEMNVSTLELGDSALYLCASSLDREYGYTFGSGTRLTVV.

The chain links TRBV7-9 to TRBJ1-1, with D possibly matching TRBD1 (5 bases). The CDR3 spans 14 residues. Trimming left V 1 base short and J 6 bases short, with 12 bases between. The germline V gene has CDR1 SEHNR and CDR2 FQNEAQ (reference sequence). This CDR3 reads CASSLGWGVAEAFF. The CDR3 DNA is TGTGCCAGCAGCTTAGGTTGGGGCGTAGCTGAAGCTTTCTTT.

V is TRBV5-4 and J is TRBJ2-5; TRBD2 agrees at 15 bases. This CDR3 spans 15 amino acids. V shed 4 bases, J shed 5 bases, and the junction held 3 bases outside the gene matches. From germline, CDR1 is SGHNT and CDR2 YYREEE (reference sequence). This CDR3 reads CASSGLAGGLETQYF. The CDR3 region has the DNA TGTGCCAGCAGCGGACTAGCGGGGGGGCTCGAGACCCAGTACTTC.

The chain couples TRBV4-2 to TRBJ2-7, with 9 bases matching TRBD2. The CDR3 length is 15 residues. Per germline, CDR1 LGHNA and CDR2 YNFKEQ. Trimming at V came to 4 bases and at J to 4 bases, leaving 8 bases not matched to a gene. CDR3 bases: TGTGCCAGCAGCCGAGCGCTAGCGGGGATATACGAGCAGTACTTC. Amino acids: CASSRALAGIYEQYF.

The chain links TRBV19 to TRBJ1-2; D gene uncertain. V was pared by 3 bases and J by 8 bases, with 7 bases between. Germline CDR1 is LNHDA and CDR2 is SQIVND (reference sequence). The CDR3 spans 11 residues. CDR3 loop: CASSIGSGYTF. The CDR3 DNA reads as TGTGCCAGTAGTATTGGTAGCGGCTACACCTTC. Using reference TRBV19 and TRBJ1-2 for the parts outside the CDR3, the full variable domain is DGGITQSPKYLFRKEGQNVTLSCEQNLNHDAMYWYRQDPGQGLRLIYYSQIVNDFQKGDIAEGYSVSREKKESFPLTVTSAQKNPTAFYLCASSIGSGYTFGSGTRLTVV.

J is TRBJ2-2 and V is TRBV27, with 9 bases lining up with TRBD2. Losses at the gene ends were 5 bases for V and 6 bases for J; bases not matched to a gene: 13. CDR1 and CDR2 (germline): MNHEY, SMNVEV (reference sequence). This CDR3 region has 17 residues. The CDR3 region has the DNA TGTGCCAGCAGTCCCCCTGTGGCGAGCGGGGGGCCCGGGGAGCTGTTTTTT. Translation: CASSPPVASGGPGELFF.

DNA of the CDR3: TGTGCCAGCAGCTTACGTTTCTACGGGGGAGAAGAGCAGTACTTC. It codes for CASSLRFYGGEEQYF. V is TRBV11-3 and J is TRBJ2-7, with TRBD2 as a possible D gene (6 bases). This CDR3 region has 15 residues. V lost 2 bases and J lost 7, with 18 bases in between. Germline CDR1 and CDR2: SGHNT and YENEEA.

About this clone itself: A junction end diverges from the germline sequence, so it may reflect a read error. The V call is TRBV7-7, the J call TRBJ1-5; perhaps TRBD1 as D (5 bases). The CDR3 loop spans 18 amino acids. Germline assignment: CDR1 SSHAT and CDR2 FNYEAQ (reference sequence). The CDR3 DNA reads as TGTGCTAGCAGCTTTCGACAGCCTAAGGAAGATAGCAATCAGCCCCAGCATTTT. Amino acid sequence: CASSFRQPKEDSNQPQHF.

The chain recombines TRBV28 with TRBJ1-2; tentatively, D is TRBD1 (5 bases). The CDR3 spans 14 residues. V lost 7 bases and J lost 3, with 15 bases in between. The germline V gene has CDR1 MDHEN and CDR2 SYDVKM. CDR3 residues: CASTSGGLDYGYTF. The CDR3 nucleotides are TGTGCCAGCACCTCGGGGGGATTGGACTATGGCTACACCTTC.

Only one count was recorded for this clone. V usage is TRBV6-5 and J usage is TRBJ2-7; weak D call: TRBD1 (5 bases). Germline V gene data show CDR1 as MNHEY and CDR2 as SVGAGI. The CDR3 loop spans 13 amino acids. V was cut by 2 bases and J by 6 bases, with 11 bases left in between. The CDR3 DNA is TGTGCCAGCAGTTACAGGGGTTTGGGCGAGCAGTACTTC. Residues: CASSYRGLGEQYF.

J is TRBJ1-2 and V is TRBV7-3, with D perhaps TRBD1 (6 bases). CDR3 size: 14 residues. CDR1 is SGHTA, CDR2 FQGTGA, per germline. V was cut by 2 bases and J by 3 bases, with 10 bases left in between. CDR3: CASSLGAGDYGYTF. Here the CDR3 DNA reads TGTGCCAGCAGCTTAGGGGCAGGGGACTATGGCTACACCTTC.

This chain links TRBV5-1 with TRBJ1-3; TRBD1 matches 7 bases. The J segment lost 4 bases and the V segment lost 0 bases, leaving 7 bases of the junction unmatched. The CDR3 contains 16 residues. CDR1 and CDR2 (germline): SGHRS, YFSETQ. The CDR3 loop reads CASSLAGTARGNTIYF. The CDR3, as DNA: TGCGCCAGCAGCTTGGCCGGGACAGCAAGAGGAAACACCATATATTTT.

J is TRBJ1-1 and V is TRBV5-1, with D possibly TRBD1 on 5 matching bases. The CDR3 has 15 residues. Germline V gene data show CDR1 as SGHRS and CDR2 as YFSETQ. Trimming shortened V by 0 bases and J by 4 bases, and 13 bases separated the two germline ends. This CDR3 is CASSLAPGSGTEAFF. For the CDR3, the DNA is TGCGCCAGCAGCTTGGCCCCAGGGTCCGGCACTGAAGCTTTCTTT.

The chain joins TRBV5-4 to TRBJ2-2, with TRBD2 identical over 12 bases. V dropped 3 bases and J dropped 4; count of bases not matched to a gene: 4. The CDR3 length is 16 residues. The germline V gene encodes CDR1 SGHNT and CDR2 YYREEE (reference sequence). CDR3: CASSSSGGAATGELFF. The CDR3 DNA reads TGTGCCAGCAGCTCTAGCGGGGGGGCGGCCACCGGGGAGCTGTTTTTT.

This rearrangement joins TRBV2 to TRBJ2-7, with a tentative D call TRBD2 (6 bases). V shed 6 bases and J shed 3 bases, with 6 bases lying between them. The CDR3 runs to 11 residues. Germline V lookup: CDR1 SNHLY, CDR2 FYNNEI. CDR3 nucleotides: TGTGCCAGCAGGGGAGGCTACGAGCAGTACTTC. Amino acids: CASRGGYEQYF.

This clone was counted a few times. The J gene is TRBJ1-2, the V gene TRBV2; possible D gene TRBD1, 5 bases. Germline CDR1 SNHLY, CDR2 FYNNEI. Trimming removed 1 base at V and 8 bases at J, with 14 bases between. This CDR3 comprises 14 residues. The CDR3, as DNA: TGTGCCAGCAGTGAAGGGACACCCGTCGGGGGCTACACCTTC. Translation: CASSEGTPVGGYTF.

The J gene is TRBJ1-6, the V gene TRBV11-2, with D perhaps TRBD1 (6 bases). The CDR3 has 15 amino acids. Germline CDR1 is SGHAT and CDR2 is FQNNGV. V gave up 4 bases and J gave up 9 bases, with 16 bases separating them. CDR3 sequence reads: CASSYLGGGSSPLHF. The DNA of the CDR3 is TGTGCCAGCAGCTACCTTGGGGGGGGCAGTTCACCCCTCCACTTT.

This chain connects TRBV10-3 to TRBJ1-5; D gene ambiguous. This CDR3 region has 14 residues. Germline V gives CDR1 ENHRY, CDR2 SYGVKD. Trimming took 0 bases from V and 6 from J, leaving 9 bases between them. The DNA for the CDR3 is TGTGCCATCAGTGAGTCGAGATCCGGTCAGCCCCAGCATTTT. It is translated as CAISESRSGQPQHF.

Written as DNA, the CDR3 is TGTGCCAGCAGGGCCGGACTATTCCAAGAGACCCAGTACTTC. It encodes CASRAGLFQETQYF. V usage is TRBV2 and J usage is TRBJ2-5, with D possibly matching TRBD2 (6 bases). The CDR3 is 14 residues long. The germline V gene has CDR1 SNHLY and CDR2 FYNNEI. The V and J ends lost 6 bases and 1 base respectively, with 12 bases between them.

This chain joins TRBV28 and TRBJ1-1; perhaps TRBD1 as D (6 bases). The V end lost 6 bases, the J end lost 4 bases, and 15 bases lay between the germline ends. The CDR3 loop spans 14 amino acids. Germline V gene lookup returns CDR1 MDHEN and CDR2 SYDVKM. CDR3 residues: CASSPRRGGTEAFF. In DNA form, the CDR3 reads TGTGCCAGCAGCCCCAGGAGGGGGGGCACTGAAGCTTTCTTT.

This clone has just one count. V usage is TRBV28 and J usage is TRBJ1-5, with D possibly TRBD1 on 6 matching bases. The CDR3 is 18 residues long. The V gene's germline CDR1 is MDHEN and CDR2 SYDVKM. Between the trimmed V and J ends, which lost 5 bases and 5 bases, there was a span of 25 bases. Here the CDR3 reads CASSPDSPLSLAYQPQHF. The CDR3 coding sequence is TGTGCCAGCAGTCCGGACAGTCCCCTTAGCCTCGCCTATCAGCCCCAGCATTTT.

This chain connects TRBV5-1 to TRBJ2-1; 8 nucleotides agree with TRBD2. The CDR3 contains 15 residues. Germline trimming cut 0 bases from V and 7 bases from J; bases unmatched to any gene: 6. The germline V gene encodes CDR1 SGHRS and CDR2 YFSETQ. CDR3 DNA: TGCGCCAGCAGCTTGGCGAGCGGGGGAGGGAATGAGCAGTTCTTC. This codes for CASSLASGGGNEQFF.

The chain uses TRBV28 and TRBJ2-6; 10 positions agree with TRBD1. The CDR3 is 19 amino acids. Germline CDR1 and CDR2: MDHEN and SYDVKM. The J segment lost 4 bases and the V segment lost 1 base, leaving 10 bases of the junction unmatched. This CDR3 reads CASSLFPWDRGGGANVLTF. CDR3 DNA: TGTGCCAGCAGTTTATTCCCTTGGGACAGGGGTGGGGGGGCCAACGTCCTGACTTTC.